This TCR beta chain is drawn from a study of shared clonotypes between healthy human individuals. Study-wide background: Per donor, three plates held CD4 naive cells, three held CD4 memory, two held CD8 naive and one held CD8 memory.

Repertoires were generated with immunoSEQ multiplex PCR, while TCRdb's copy carries only in-frame clones and drops some. The sample comprises about 380,000 clones, approximately 96% of which are singletons, and 0.32% rests with the top ten. In regard to this clone: Its antigen is not known.

Notes on the study in general: Across subsets, estimated richness was generally greater for naive than for memory populations.

The clonotype was recovered from a man aged 25-45 years in good health. The specimen sequenced was memory CD8+ T cells sorted from blood. Regarding subset: CD45RO+ cells pooled with CCR7-negative TemRA cells.

The CDR3 protein is CASSINKNTEAFF. In DNA form, the CDR3 reads TGTGCCAGTAGTATCAATAAGAACACTGAAGCTTTCTTT. The chain uses TRBV19 and TRBJ1-1; D remains unclear. The CDR3 sequence is 13 residues long. Trimming took 3 bases from V and 1 from J, leaving 6 bases between them. Germline V CDR1 and CDR2: LNHDA, SQIVND (reference sequence).